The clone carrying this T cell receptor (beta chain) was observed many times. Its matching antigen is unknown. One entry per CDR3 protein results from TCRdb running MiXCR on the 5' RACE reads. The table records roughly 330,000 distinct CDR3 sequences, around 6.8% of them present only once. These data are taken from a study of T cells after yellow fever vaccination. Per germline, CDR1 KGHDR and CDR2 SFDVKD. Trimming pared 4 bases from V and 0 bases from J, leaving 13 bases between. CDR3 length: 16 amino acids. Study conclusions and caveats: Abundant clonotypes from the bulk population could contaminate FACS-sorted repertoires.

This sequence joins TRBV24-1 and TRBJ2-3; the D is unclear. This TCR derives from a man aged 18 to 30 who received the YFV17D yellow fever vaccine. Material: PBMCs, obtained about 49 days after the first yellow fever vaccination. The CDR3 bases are TGTGCCACCAGTGACCCCCGGCAGTCTAGCACAGATACGCAGTATTTT. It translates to CATSDPRQSSTDTQYF.